This T cell receptor beta chain was identified in a study of cytomegalovirus exposure and HLA in healthy donors. Notes on the study in general: Later on, a genetic analysis was performed. It linked a missense variant in DCLRE1C with V- and J-gene trimming of TCR beta.

13 Jbeta primers and 60 Vbeta primers were used for the PCR. Original methodology: Later, an analysis found 80 million or so unique TCR beta chains, and approximately 10 million of these were shared. Repertoires were generated with immunoSEQ multiplex PCR, while TCRdb's copy carries only in-frame clones and drops some. That table furnishes V, J and clone size, whereas the DNA furnished D and trimming. The table includes roughly 160,000 clones, approximately 80% detected once. This clone was recorded only once. What it recognizes is unknown. The material sequenced was PBMCs. The TCR sequence derives from a male donor in good health and CMV-seronegative.

CDR3 nucleotides: TGTGCCAGTAGTAGACAGGGGAGAACGTCTCAGCCCCAGCATTTT. It codes for CASSRQGRTSQPQHF. The chain is built from TRBV19 and TRBJ1-5; TRBD1 matches at 8 bases. CDR3 size: 15 residues. J gave up 6 bases and V 4 bases, and 8 bases lay outside the gene matches. Germline V lookup: CDR1 LNHDA, CDR2 SQIVND (reference sequence).